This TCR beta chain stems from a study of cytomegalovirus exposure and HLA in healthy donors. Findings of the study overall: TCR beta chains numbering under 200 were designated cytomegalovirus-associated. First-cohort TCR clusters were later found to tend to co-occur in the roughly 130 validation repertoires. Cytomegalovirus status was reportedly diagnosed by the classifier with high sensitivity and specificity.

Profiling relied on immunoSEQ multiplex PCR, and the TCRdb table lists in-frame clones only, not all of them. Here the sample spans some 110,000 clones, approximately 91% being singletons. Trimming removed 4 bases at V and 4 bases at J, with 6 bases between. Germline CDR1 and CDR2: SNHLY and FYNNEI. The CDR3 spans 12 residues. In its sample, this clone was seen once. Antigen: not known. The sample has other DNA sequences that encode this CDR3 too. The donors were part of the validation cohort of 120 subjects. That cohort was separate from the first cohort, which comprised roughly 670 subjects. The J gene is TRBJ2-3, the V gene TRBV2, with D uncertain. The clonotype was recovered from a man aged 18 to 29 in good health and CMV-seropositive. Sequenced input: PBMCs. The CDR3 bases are TGTGCCAGCAGTGGGCTCGCAGATACGCAGTATTTT. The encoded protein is CASSGLADTQYF.